The 6 T cell receptor beta chains reported below all come from one sample, sequenced in a study of blood T cell repertoires in COVID-19. The assay was immunoSEQ multiplex PCR, and TCRdb's table has in-frame clones only and misses some. This sample yields roughly 140,000 clones, of which about 86% are seen a single time; 3.5% to 4.5% belongs to the top ten. Sequencing was carried out using peripheral blood. The receptors were sampled from a woman aged 35 to 49 with acute or convalescent COVID-19.

This chain uses TRBV7-9 with TRBJ2-7; a possible D gene is TRBD1 (6 bases). The V gene lost 6 bases and the J gene lost 9 bases, with 18 bases spanning the gap. CDR3 length equals 13 residues. Germline V CDR1 and CDR2: SEHNR, FQNEAQ (reference sequence). In nucleotides, the CDR3 is TGTGCCAGCAGTCCTCGGGACAACCACGTGCAGTACTTC. This translates into CASSPRDNHVQYF.

The rearrangement links TRBV5-4 to TRBJ1-1, with 8 bases identical to TRBD1. CDR1 is SGHNT and CDR2 is YYREEE in the germline V gene (reference sequence). The CDR3 is 14 residues long. V shed 2 bases and J 1 base; nucleotides not matched to a gene: 1. CDR3 DNA sequence: TGTGCCAGCAGCTTTGACAGGGGGAACACTGAAGCTTTCTTT. This codes for CASSFDRGNTEAFF.

The chain joins TRBV30 to TRBJ1-1; 7 nucleotides align to TRBD1. Germline trimming cut 2 bases from V and 5 bases from J; bases unmatched to any gene: 5. The CDR3 runs to 13 residues. Germline values: CDR1 GTSNPN, CDR2 SVGIG (reference sequence). The CDR3 nucleotides read TGTGCCTGGAGTCGACAGGGTCAGACTGAAGCTTTCTTT. This sequence encodes CAWSRQGQTEAFF.

This clone was observed a few times. The chain recombines TRBV6-5 with TRBJ1-1, with D perhaps TRBD1 (6 bases). Germline CDR1 MNHEY, CDR2 SVGAGI. The V gene lost 6 bases and the J gene lost 3 bases, with 17 bases spanning the gap. The CDR3 has 15 residues. The CDR3 loop reads CASRKFRGYDTEAFF. DNA for the CDR3: TGTGCCAGCAGAAAATTCAGGGGATATGACACTGAAGCTTTCTTT.

The chain joins TRBV20-1 to TRBJ2-3; the D gene is possibly TRBD2 (6 bases). Trimming pared 4 bases from V and 7 bases from J, leaving 9 bases between. The germline V gene encodes CDR1 DFQATT and CDR2 SNEGSKA (reference sequence). The CDR3 is made up of 11 amino acids. The CDR3, as DNA: TGCAGTGCTATGGGCGGGAATACGCAGTATTTT. Amino acid sequence: CSAMGGNTQYF.

This chain's CDR3 is CASTGLASTDTQYF. CDR3 coding DNA: TGTGCCAGCACGGGACTAGCGAGTACAGATACGCAGTATTTT. V and J are TRBV6-5 and TRBJ2-3, with 10 positions matching TRBD2. Per the germline V gene, CDR1 is MNHEY and CDR2 is SVGAGI. Trimming removed 7 bases from V and 3 bases from J; junction bases left unmatched: 4. CDR3 length: 14 residues.